This T cell receptor (beta chain) was observed in a study of blood T cell repertoires in COVID-19. The repertoire was sequenced with immunoSEQ multiplex PCR; TCRdb's copy has only in-frame clones and lacks some. Of about 83,000 clones listed, 80% to 90% are singletons. The junction had 4 bases not matched to a gene; V was cut back by 5 bases and J by 5 bases. The CDR3 length is 15 residues. CDR1 is LNHDA, CDR2 SQIVND, per germline (reference sequence). This sequence was found in a human donor in a cohort sampled during active COVID-19. The genes are TRBV19 and TRBJ2-3, with 13 bases lining up with TRBD2. What was sequenced was peripheral blood. The CDR3 region has the DNA TGTGCCAGTAGTGCCAGACTAGCGGGAGGAGATACGCAGTATTTT. Residues: CASSARLAGGDTQYF.